This is a list of T cell receptor beta chains from one sample in a study of T cells after yellow fever vaccination. TCRdb analysed the 5' RACE reads with MiXCR anew, one entry per CDR3 protein. The sample holds a few hundred thousand distinct CDR3 sequences; about 5.2% are singletons and the top ten take around 3.5%. Specimen: CD4+ T cells sorted from PBMCs, collected on the day of the yellow fever booster vaccination. These receptors were taken from a young man who received the YFV17D yellow fever vaccine. CDR3s leave out the opening cysteine and the closing phenylalanine or tryptophan.

v_call	cdr3_length	j_call	cdr3_aa
TRBV4-2	13	TRBJ1-6	ASSQTGLDNSPLH
TRBV13	13	TRBJ2-2	ASSWGAPNTGELF
TRBV5-1	13	TRBJ1-2	ASSPTWGGNYGYT
TRBV7-2	12	TRBJ2-3	ASSARQFPDTQY
TRBV4-1	15	TRBJ2-4	ASSYNPGDKSWNIQY
TRBV5-6	14	TRBJ2-3	ASSSLGRGDTDTQY
TRBV30	11	TRBJ2-5	AWSGEIQETQY
TRBV6-2/TRBV6-3	11	TRBJ2-5	ASTRDSQETQY
TRBV20-1	12	TRBJ2-3	SARTGTGGDTQY
TRBV5-1	13	TRBJ2-2	ASSMGQANTGELF
TRBV5-5	15	TRBJ2-2	ASSPDGTGPNTGELF
TRBV12-3/TRBV12-4	11	TRBJ1-2	ASSPRAGGGYT
TRBV9	15	TRBJ1-3	ASSVSAAQNSGNTIY
TRBV6-1	14	TRBJ1-3	ASSEARGLAGNTIY
TRBV12-3/TRBV12-4	12	TRBJ1-5	ASRGQGDNQPQH
TRBV7-9	12	TRBJ1-4	ASSSPGSNEKLF
TRBV23-1	13	TRBJ2-5	ASRSGTEHQETQY
TRBV9	12	TRBJ2-7	ASSPRGGSSEQY
TRBV9	14	TRBJ2-3	ASSVGVAGGTDTQY
TRBV18	11	TRBJ1-5	ASSPSGDQPQH
TRBV6-5	12	TRBJ1-5	ASSYSKGNQPQH
TRBV5-8	9	TRBJ2-5	ASREVETQY
TRBV6-5	14	TRBJ1-2	ASSLRTGPANYGYT
TRBV20-1	12	TRBJ1-1	SARLGGWDTEAF
TRBV2	13	TRBJ2-1	ASTEEDRGGNEQF
TRBV6-5	14	TRBJ1-6	ASRGGGSSYNSPLH
TRBV20-1	12	TRBJ1-2	SAARDGDNYGYT
TRBV5-1	12	TRBJ1-1	ASSLLPMNTEAF
TRBV20-1	14	TRBJ2-3	SARDPAGPSTDTQY
TRBV12-3/TRBV12-4	10	TRBJ2-2	ASSLVNGELF
TRBV4-3	16	TRBJ2-3	ASSQVRIGLLSTDTQY
TRBV27	12	TRBJ2-5	ASSSDRFRETQY
TRBV6-1	12	TRBJ2-2	ASRAGTSTGELF
TRBV6-2/TRBV6-3	11	TRBJ2-5	ASSYEGIGTQY
TRBV20-1	12	TRBJ2-3	SASGGGSTDTQY
TRBV7-9	15	TRBJ1-4	ASSPHGLIGTNEKLF
TRBV21-1	16	TRBJ2-2	ASSTSGTSSRSTGELF
TRBV7-3	14	TRBJ2-3	ASSPGLAAVTDTQY
TRBV5-1	12	TRBJ2-1	ASNRAQSYNEQF
TRBV12-3/TRBV12-4	12	TRBJ1-2	ASSPGQGFYGYT
TRBV7-8	12	TRBJ1-4	ASSLGAINEKLF
TRBV4-2	13	TRBJ2-7	ASSQAALEGDEQY
TRBV28	11	TRBJ2-5	ASSPRIRGAQY